The subject of this entry is one TCR beta chain. The record originates from a study of T cell changes during pregnancy in multiple sclerosis. Assay: immunoSEQ multiplex PCR; the TCRdb copy retains only in-frame clones and omits some. The repertoire holds tens of thousands of clones, 92% seen once, with about 0.64% in the top ten. CDR3 length equals 14 residues. In germline, CDR1 is MNHEY, CDR2 SMNVEV (reference sequence). Deletions cut 1 base from V and 8 bases from J, with 14 bases between. V usage is TRBV27 and J usage is TRBJ1-2; possible D gene TRBD1, 6 bases. The TCR was taken from a female donor with multiple sclerosis, enrolled in a pregnancy study. The input for sequencing was CD4+ T cells from peripheral blood mononuclear cells, taken after pregnancy. CDR3 in amino acids: CASSLWGGLGGYTF. The CDR3 DNA reads TGTGCCAGCAGTTTATGGGGGGGCCTGGGGGGCTACACCTTC.